This T cell receptor (beta chain) was documented in a study of blood T cell repertoires in COVID-19. Study information: COVID-19 samples, acute and convalescent, were from the United States, Italy and Spain. In each case, the material was cDNA or gDNA derived from T cells, B-cell-depleted T cells, or PBMCs.

V lost 3 bases to trimming and J lost 5 bases; unmatched junction nucleotides: 5. The CDR3 consists of 15 residues. Per the germline V gene, CDR1 is SGHTA and CDR2 is FQGNSA. As originally analysed: Estimation of nucleated cell counts relied on the amplification of reference gene primers. TCRdb's table, derived via immunoSEQ multiplex PCR, lists solely in-frame clones and lacks some. V and J calls and clone size are those listed in that table; D and trimming were worked out from the DNA. The repertoire holds some 250,000 clones, with roughly nine tenths as singletons. The sequenced sample consisted of peripheral blood. The chain combines TRBV7-2 with TRBJ2-7, with 12 bases that match TRBD2. The TCR was taken from a woman aged 25 to 39 with COVID-19, enrolled during active disease. This CDR3 is CASSFLAGGNDEQYF. Here the CDR3 DNA reads TGTGCCAGCAGCTTCCTAGCGGGGGGGAACGACGAGCAGTACTTC.